The next 21 T cell receptor beta chains were all read from a single sample in a study of shared clonotypes between healthy human individuals. Naive CD8 cells were CD45RO-negative, positively selected for CCR7, excluding terminally differentiated effector memory CD45RA+ cells. Using immunoSEQ multiplex PCR, the repertoire was profiled, and TCRdb retains in-frame clones only, with some absent. The sample lists millions of clones, about 92% seen once, with around 1.7% in the top ten. Sequenced material: naive CD8+ T cells from PBMCs. The receptors were sampled from a man aged 18-30 years in good health. Some clones in this sample may be carry-over from other donors' samples.

This chain connects TRBV5-1 to TRBJ2-7; a weak D match, TRBD1 (6 bases). V was clipped by 2 bases and J by 2 bases, with 11 bases between them. The germline CDR1 and CDR2 sequences are SGHRS and YFSETQ. This CDR3 has 14 amino acids. The CDR3 protein is CASSFETGPYEQYF. CDR3 nucleotides: TGCGCCAGCAGCTTTGAGACAGGACCCTACGAGCAGTACTTC.

This clone appeared a single time. The chain is built from TRBV7-9 and TRBJ2-5, with 7 positions matching TRBD2. V shed 6 bases and J 2 bases; nucleotides not matched to a gene: 9. Germline CDR1 is SEHNR and CDR2 is FQNEAQ (reference sequence). CDR3 size: 15 residues. In DNA, the CDR3 is TGTGCCAGCAGTCAACGGGGGGACGCACAAGAGACCCAGTACTTC. It codes for CASSQRGDAQETQYF.

The chain couples TRBV27 to TRBJ2-7; a weak D match, TRBD2 (6 bases). CDR1 and CDR2 (germline): MNHEY, SMNVEV (reference sequence). Trimming removed 3 bases at V and 3 bases at J, with 12 bases between. This CDR3 spans 14 amino acids. The CDR3 DNA reads TGTGCCAGCAGTTTGGGGGGACCACTCTACGAGCAGTACTTC. This gives the protein CASSLGGPLYEQYF.

The gene calls are TRBV7-4 and TRBJ2-7; 7 bases fit TRBD2. J was trimmed by 2 bases and V by 5 bases; bases with no gene match: 15. This CDR3 contains 17 residues. Germline V lookup: CDR1 SGHVT, CDR2 SQSDAQ. In DNA, the CDR3 is TGTGCCAGCAGCGTAGGATCCGTTCTAGCGGATCCCTACGAGCAGTACTTC. It is translated as CASSVGSVLADPYEQYF.

The V gene is TRBV27, the J gene TRBJ2-7; D perhaps matches TRBD1 (6 bases). The germline CDR1 and CDR2 sequences are MNHEY and SMNVEV (reference sequence). V gave up 2 bases and J gave up 3 bases, with 14 bases separating them. The CDR3 spans 15 residues. CDR3 protein: CASSLATGLGYEQYF. The CDR3 bases are TGTGCCAGCAGTTTAGCAACAGGGTTAGGCTACGAGCAGTACTTC.

This clone was found once. This sequence joins TRBV9 and TRBJ2-1, with 8 bases identical to TRBD1. Germline lookup yields CDR1 SGDLS and CDR2 YYNGEE. V lost 0 bases and J lost 7; bases outside the gene matches: 6. This CDR3 comprises 15 residues. The CDR3 spells CASSVGGRGLNEQFF. In nucleotides, the CDR3 is TGTGCCAGCAGCGTAGGGGGCAGGGGGCTAAATGAGCAGTTCTTC.

The rearrangement uses TRBV10-3 and TRBJ1-2; 7 bases map to TRBD1. Unmatched junction bases numbered 4, after V lost 10 bases and J lost 2 bases. The V gene's germline CDR1 is ENHRY and CDR2 SYGVKD. This CDR3 comprises 12 residues. CDR3 DNA sequence: TGTGCCACGTCGGGACAGAACTATGGCTACACCTTC. It codes for CATSGQNYGYTF.

This chain connects TRBV6-1 to TRBJ2-1; D remains ambiguous. This CDR3 spans 11 amino acids. V shed 7 bases and J shed 6 bases, with 7 bases lying between them. The germline V gene encodes CDR1 MNHNS and CDR2 SASEGT. CDR3 sequence (DNA): TGTGCCAGCACCTGGTTCAATGAGCAGTTCTTC. Translated: CASTWFNEQFF.

V gene TRBV28 combines with J gene TRBJ1-2; D is perhaps TRBD1 (6 bases). V shed 6 bases and J shed 5 bases, with 10 bases lying between them. Germline CDR1 is MDHEN and CDR2 is SYDVKM. The CDR3 contains 12 residues. The chain's CDR3 is CASSRGYYGYTF. The CDR3 coding sequence is TGTGCCAGCAGCAGGGGCTATTATGGCTACACCTTC.

This sequence joins TRBV7-9 and TRBJ1-1; weak D call: TRBD1 (5 bases). CDR1 is SEHNR, CDR2 FQNEAQ, per germline (reference sequence). The CDR3 sequence is 12 residues long. V lost 10 bases, J lost 3 bases, and 12 bases lay in between. CDR3: CATGVPYTEAFF. DNA for the CDR3: TGTGCCACGGGGGTCCCCTACACTGAAGCTTTCTTT.

J is TRBJ1-2 and V is TRBV7-8; perhaps TRBD1 as D (6 bases). Germline V gene data show CDR1 as SGHVS and CDR2 as FQNEAQ. This CDR3 comprises 15 residues. V lost 0 bases, J lost 0 bases, and 8 bases lay in between. CDR3 DNA: TGTGCCAGCAGCTTAGCAGGGGGAGCTAACTATGGCTACACCTTC. As protein: CASSLAGGANYGYTF. The complete variable domain, with remaining parts taken from reference TRBV7-8 and TRBJ1-2, reads GAGVSQSPRYKVAKRGQDVALRCDPISGHVSLFWYQQALGQGPEFLTYFQNEAQLDKSGLPSDRFFAERPEGSVSTLKIQRTQQEDSAVYLCASSLAGGANYGYTFGSGTRLTVV.

CDR3 region: CASGTMEVFSYEQYF. In DNA form, the CDR3 reads TGTGCCAGCGGCACCATGGAGGTCTTCTCCTACGAGCAGTACTTC. V gene TRBV7-9 combines with J gene TRBJ2-7; perhaps TRBD2 as D (5 bases). Germline V gene lookup returns CDR1 SEHNR and CDR2 FQNEAQ (reference sequence). This CDR3 spans 15 amino acids. The germline V and J ends were trimmed by 8 bases and 0 bases, with 17 bases remaining between them.

Concerning this clone itself: At the DNA level, this CDR3 is encoded by other sequences in the same sample as well. V is TRBV30 and J is TRBJ1-1; unclear D gene. The CDR3 loop spans 13 amino acids. The germline V gene encodes CDR1 GTSNPN and CDR2 SVGIG (reference sequence). The V and J ends lost 0 bases and 1 base respectively, with 6 bases between them. CDR3 amino acids: CAWSVIRNTEAFF. The CDR3, as DNA: TGTGCCTGGAGTGTAATACGGAACACTGAAGCTTTCTTT.

V gene TRBV5-5 combines with J gene TRBJ2-1; 10 nucleotides line up with TRBD2. CDR3 length: 15 amino acids. Germline trimming cut 4 bases from V and 4 bases from J; bases unmatched to any gene: 5. Germline V gives CDR1 SGHKS, CDR2 YYEKEE (reference sequence). The CDR3 spells CASSASGSQYNEQFF. CDR3 DNA: TGTGCCAGCAGCGCTAGCGGGAGTCAGTACAATGAGCAGTTCTTC.

This chain joins TRBV28 and TRBJ1-1; TRBD1 agrees at 7 bases. The V and J ends lost 6 bases and 2 bases, in that order; junction bases with no gene match: 3. Germline loops: CDR1 MDHEN, CDR2 SYDVKM. The CDR3 spans 13 residues. DNA for the CDR3: TGTGCCAGCAGGAACAGGGGAAACACTGAAGCTTTCTTT. It codes for CASRNRGNTEAFF.

The DNA for the CDR3 is TGCGCCAGCAGCTACAGGGATAATAGCAATCAGCCCCAGCATTTT. It codes for CASSYRDNSNQPQHF. The V call is TRBV4-1, the J call TRBJ1-5, with D maybe TRBD1 (6 bases). CDR1 and CDR2 (germline): MGHRA, YSYEKL. Trimming shortened V by 5 bases and J by 0 bases, and 11 bases separated the two germline ends. This CDR3 is 15 amino acids long.

Turning to this clone: The sample carries other DNA sequences with the same CDR3. The chain recombines TRBV9 with TRBJ2-1; TRBD1 aligns across 8 bases. Germline CDR1 SGDLS, CDR2 YYNGEE. This CDR3 region has 14 residues. With V trimmed by 0 bases and J by 7 bases, 3 bases remained unmatched. CDR3 sequence reads: CASSVGTGGNEQFF. Here the CDR3 DNA reads TGTGCCAGCAGCGTAGGTACAGGGGGTAATGAGCAGTTCTTC.

V and J are TRBV27 and TRBJ1-1; TRBD1 might be the D (6 bases). Germline V gene data show CDR1 as MNHEY and CDR2 as SMNVEV (reference sequence). V lost 6 bases, J lost 1 base, and 12 bases lay in between. This CDR3 has 14 amino acids. The CDR3 DNA follows: TGTGCCAGCAGGTCGGGACATCAGAACACTGAAGCTTTCTTT. Its protein is CASRSGHQNTEAFF.

This clone was counted once. The chain uses TRBV10-3 and TRBJ1-1; tentatively, D is TRBD1 (5 bases). The CDR3 loop spans 15 amino acids. V lost 3 bases and J 3 bases, leaving 14 bases between the germline ends. Germline CDR1 ENHRY, CDR2 SYGVKD. CDR3 residues: CAISEGQVGDTEAFF. The CDR3, as DNA: TGTGCCATCAGTGAAGGGCAGGTGGGGGACACTGAAGCTTTCTTT.

The CDR3 DNA sequence: TGTGCCAGCAGCCCGAGTGGGTCGGCTAGCGGGCGCCATGAGCAGTTCTTC. Encoded protein: CASSPSGSASGRHEQFF. The V call is TRBV9, the J call TRBJ2-1; TRBD2 matches 8 bases. V was pared by 4 bases and J by 8 bases, with 17 bases of the junction left unmatched. The germline CDR1 and CDR2 sequences are SGDLS and YYNGEE. The CDR3 has 17 residues.

V is TRBV7-9 and J is TRBJ2-2; TRBD1 agrees at 8 bases. V shed 5 bases and J 5 bases; nucleotides not matched to a gene: 7. The CDR3 spans 15 residues. Germline lookup yields CDR1 SEHNR and CDR2 FQNEAQ (reference sequence). CDR3 nucleotides: TGTGCCAGCAGCCCTACAGGGGGAAGAACCGGGGAGCTGTTTTTT. Translation: CASSPTGGRTGELFF.